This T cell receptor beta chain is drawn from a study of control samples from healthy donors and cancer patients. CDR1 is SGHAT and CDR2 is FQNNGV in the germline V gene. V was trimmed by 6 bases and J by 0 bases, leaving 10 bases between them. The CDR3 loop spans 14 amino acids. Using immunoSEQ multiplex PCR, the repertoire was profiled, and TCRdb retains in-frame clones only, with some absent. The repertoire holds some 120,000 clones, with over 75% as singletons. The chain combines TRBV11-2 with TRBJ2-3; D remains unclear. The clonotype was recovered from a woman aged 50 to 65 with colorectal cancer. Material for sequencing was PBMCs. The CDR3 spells CASSIQPSTDTQYF. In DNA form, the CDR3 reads TGTGCCAGCAGTATCCAGCCTAGCACAGATACGCAGTATTTT.